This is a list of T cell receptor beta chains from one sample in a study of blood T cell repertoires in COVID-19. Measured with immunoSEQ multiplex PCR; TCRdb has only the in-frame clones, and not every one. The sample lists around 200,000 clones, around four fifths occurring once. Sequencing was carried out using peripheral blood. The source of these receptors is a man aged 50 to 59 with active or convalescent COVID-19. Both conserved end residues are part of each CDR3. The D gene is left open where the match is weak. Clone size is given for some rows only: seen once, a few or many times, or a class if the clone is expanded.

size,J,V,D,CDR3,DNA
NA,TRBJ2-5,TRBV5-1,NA,CASSDAGFSETQYF,TGCGCCAGCAGCGACGCAGGGTTTTCAGAGACCCAGTACTTC
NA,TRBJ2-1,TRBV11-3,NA,CASSWGQGGSSSYNEQFF,TGTGCCAGCAGCTGGGGGCAAGGGGGAAGCAGCTCCTACAATGAGCAGTTCTTC
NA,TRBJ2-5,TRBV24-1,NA,CATSDLAGSGKKETQYF,TGTGCCACCAGTGATTTGGCGGGGTCAGGGAAGAAAGAGACCCAGTACTTC
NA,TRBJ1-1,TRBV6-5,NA,CASGSTEAFF,TGTGCCAGCGGCTCCACTGAAGCTTTCTTT
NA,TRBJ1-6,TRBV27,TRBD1,CASSPDRESYSPLHF,TGTGCCAGCAGTCCAGACAGGGAATCGTATTCACCCCTCCACTTT
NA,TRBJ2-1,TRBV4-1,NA,CASSLGGGVYNEQFF,TGCGCCAGCAGCCTAGGAGGGGGGGTGTACAATGAGCAGTTCTTC
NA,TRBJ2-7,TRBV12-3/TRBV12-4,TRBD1,CASRGQSYEQYF,TGTGCCAGCAGGGGACAGTCCTACGAGCAGTACTTC
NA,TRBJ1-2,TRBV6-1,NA,CASSDRGNTDGYTF,TGTGCCAGCAGTGACAGGGGTAATACGGATGGCTACACCTTC
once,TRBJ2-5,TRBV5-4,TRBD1,CASSAPGQGTETQYF,TGTGCCAGCAGCGCTCCGGGACAGGGAACAGAGACCCAGTACTTC
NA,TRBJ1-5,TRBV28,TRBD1,CASSPEGKGAMSQHF,TGTGCCAGCAGTCCGGAGGGTAAGGGGGCTATGTCCCAGCATTTT
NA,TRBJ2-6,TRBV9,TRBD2,CASSVGTSGLPGANVLTF,TGTGCCAGCAGCGTAGGGACTAGCGGACTACCTGGGGCCAACGTCCTGACTTTC
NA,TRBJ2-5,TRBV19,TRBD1,CASSPDRVEYF,TGTGCCAGTAGCCCTGACAGGGTTGAGTACTTC
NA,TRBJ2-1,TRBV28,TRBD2,CAGARGTSRGEQFF,TGTGCCGGAGCTAGGGGGACTAGTAGGGGTGAGCAGTTCTTC
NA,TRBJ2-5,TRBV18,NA,CASSPSGQKETQYF,TGTGCCAGCTCACCCTCGGGACAAAAAGAGACCCAGTACTTC
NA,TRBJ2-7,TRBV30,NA,CAWSAHQGHEQYF,TGTGCCTGGAGTGCCCACCAGGGCCACGAGCAGTACTTC
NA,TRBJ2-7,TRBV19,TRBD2,CASSIDLTSGVYEQYF,TGTGCCAGTAGTATAGATCTTACTAGCGGCGTCTACGAGCAGTACTTC
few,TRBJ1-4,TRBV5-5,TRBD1,CASSRQGNNEKLFF,TGTGCCAGCAGCCGACAGGGGAATAATGAAAAACTGTTTTTT
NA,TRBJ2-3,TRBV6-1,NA,CASSEIPGSGTDTQYF,TGTGCCAGCAGTGAAATCCCGGGATCGGGTACAGATACGCAGTATTTT
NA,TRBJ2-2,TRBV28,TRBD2,CASSKAGLAVNTGELFF,TGTGCCAGCAGTAAAGCAGGACTAGCGGTTAACACCGGGGAGCTGTTTTTT
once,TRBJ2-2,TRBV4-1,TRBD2,CASSPFGAAGAPNTGELFF,TGCGCCAGCAGCCCCTTCGGGGCAGCGGGGGCCCCGAACACCGGGGAGCTGTTTTTT
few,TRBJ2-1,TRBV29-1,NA,CSVIRGRGSYNEQFF,TGCAGCGTTATAAGGGGCCGCGGCTCCTACAATGAGCAGTTCTTC
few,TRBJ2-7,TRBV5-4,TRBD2,CASSLYGGGAYEQYF,TGTGCCAGCAGCTTGTATGGGGGAGGGGCCTACGAGCAGTACTTC
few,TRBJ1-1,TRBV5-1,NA,CASGRGNTEAFF,TGCGCCAGCGGGCGGGGGAACACTGAAGCTTTCTTT
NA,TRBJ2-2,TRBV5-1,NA,CASSLGYSGPNTGELFF,TGCGCCAGCAGCTTGGGATACAGCGGGCCGAACACCGGGGAGCTGTTTTTT
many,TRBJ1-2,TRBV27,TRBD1,CASKRQGAYGYTF,TGTGCCAGCAAGCGACAGGGGGCATATGGCTACACCTTC
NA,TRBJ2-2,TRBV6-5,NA,CASSSPGHTKTGELFF,TGTGCCAGCAGTTCCCCCGGCCACACTAAGACCGGGGAGCTGTTTTTT
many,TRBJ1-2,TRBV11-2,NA,CASSPDINYGYTF,TGTGCCAGCAGCCCCGACATCAACTATGGCTACACCTTC
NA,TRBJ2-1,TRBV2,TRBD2,CASTETSGYNEQFF,TGTGCCAGCACCGAGACTAGCGGTTACAATGAGCAGTTCTTC
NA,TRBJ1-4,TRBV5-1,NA,CASSWRAGTNEKLFF,TGCGCCAGCAGTTGGCGGGCCGGCACTAATGAAAAACTGTTTTTT
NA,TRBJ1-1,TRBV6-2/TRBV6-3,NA,CASSRGEGLRGAFF,TGTGCCAGCAGTCGTGGGGAGGGACTCAGAGGAGCTTTCTTT
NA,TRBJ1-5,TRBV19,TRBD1,CASSQGQYSNQPQHF,TGTGCCAGTAGTCAGGGACAGTATAGCAATCAGCCCCAGCATTTT